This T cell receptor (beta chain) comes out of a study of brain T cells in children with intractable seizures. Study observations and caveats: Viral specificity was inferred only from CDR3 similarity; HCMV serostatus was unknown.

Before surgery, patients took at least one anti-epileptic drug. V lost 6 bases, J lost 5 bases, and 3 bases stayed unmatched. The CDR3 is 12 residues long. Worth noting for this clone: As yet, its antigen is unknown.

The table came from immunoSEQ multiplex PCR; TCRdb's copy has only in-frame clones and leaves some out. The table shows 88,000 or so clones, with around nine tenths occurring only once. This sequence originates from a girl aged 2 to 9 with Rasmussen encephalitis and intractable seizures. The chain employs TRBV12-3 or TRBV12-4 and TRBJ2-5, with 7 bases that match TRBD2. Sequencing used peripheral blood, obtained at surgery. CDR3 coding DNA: TGTGCCAGCAGGAGCGGGGTTGAGACCCAGTACTTC. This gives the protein CASRSGVETQYF.